This T cell receptor beta chain was sequenced in a study of T-cell memory formation after mild COVID-19. Sample barcodes and UMIs were carried by the TCR alpha and TCR beta cDNA libraries that 5'RACE generated with constant-segment primers. MiXCR was run by TCRdb on the 5' RACE reads, yielding one entry per CDR3 protein. In the table there are about 470,000 distinct CDR3 sequences, 15% to 20% of which are singletons. Trimming took off 5 bases at V and 5 bases at J, with 19 bases between the two ends. Germline V gene sequence: CDR1 SGHVS, CDR2 FNYEAQ. The CDR3 loop spans 15 amino acids. Regarding the study as a whole: Pre-infection memory harbored some responding clones, suggesting cross-reactive memory joined. Among CD4+ contracting clones, most were CM and EM, and CD8+ ones EMRA.

About this clonotype itself: Its antigen is as yet unknown.

The sample consisted of PBMCs or a T cell subset sorted from them (not recorded which). This clonotype originated in an adult woman who had mild COVID-19 (a few samples of this study predate the infection). Cell type and time point are not known. The chain combines TRBV7-6 with TRBJ2-7; D possibly corresponds to TRBD2 (5 bases). CDR3 region: CASSKRRRLGDEQYF. The DNA of the CDR3 is TGTGCCAGCAGCAAGAGACGCCGCCTCGGGGACGAGCAGTACTTC.